What follows describes a single T cell receptor (beta chain). Germline CDR1 and CDR2: PRHDT and FYEKMQ (reference sequence). J was trimmed by 7 bases and V by 1 base; bases with no gene match: 13. The CDR3 contains 17 residues. TCRdb keeps only in-frame clones here, not all; method: immunoSEQ multiplex PCR. The table lists about 140,000 clones, 82% of them singletons. The sample is drawn from a study of blood T cell repertoires in COVID-19. The chain has TRBV13 and TRBJ2-1; 7 nucleotides align to TRBD2. Sequencing was done on a sample of peripheral blood. The TCR sequence derives from a woman aged 80 or over with acute or convalescent COVID-19. DNA for the CDR3: TGTGCCAGCAGCTTAGTAGGGCGGCGGGAGAGTCGGAATGAGCAGTTCTTC. It is translated as CASSLVGRRESRNEQFF.